These 27 T cell receptor beta chains share one sample of origin, sequenced in a study of read filtering for tumor transcriptome and immune sequencing. The library was built from 400 ng RNA with molecular barcoded adaptors for alpha/delta and beta/gamma chains. MiXCR, applied by TCRdb to the reads, yields one record per CDR3 protein. The sample yields tens of thousands of distinct CDR3 sequences, roughly a fifth seen once. Sequencing was performed on a population of CD138-negative cells sorted from bone marrow. The receptors originated from a donor at least 40 years old with multiple myeloma.

At least ten counts were recorded for this clonotype. The V call is TRBV7-2, the J call TRBJ2-1; D is ambiguous. The length of the CDR3 is 15 residues. Trimming pared 2 bases from V and 4 bases from J, leaving 12 bases between. Germline V CDR1 and CDR2: SGHTA, FQGNSA. The CDR3 is CASSLLPVDYNEQFF. CDR3 nucleotides: TGTGCCAGCAGCTTACTCCCAGTGGATTACAATGAGCAGTTCTTC.

This clonotype was found many times. The chain couples TRBV6-5 to TRBJ2-3, with D perhaps TRBD1 (7 bases). This CDR3 contains 15 residues. CDR1 and CDR2 from the germline V gene are MNHEY and SVGAGI. The V gene lost 5 bases and the J gene lost 4 bases, with 16 bases spanning the gap. CDR3: CASSLRAGGPDTQYF. In DNA form, the CDR3 reads TGTGCCAGCAGTCTGCGGGCAGGGGGGCCAGATACGCAGTATTTT.

Points on this clonotype: This probably arose from a read error, given a far larger clone one base away. Since the CDR3 does not end with the conserved phenylalanine or tryptophan, this likely comes from a read error. The genes are TRBV6-1 and TRBJ2-1; maybe TRBD1 (5 bases). The CDR3 is 15 amino acids. V was shortened by 5 bases and J by 10 bases, with 21 bases between the two germline ends. Germline values: CDR1 MNHNS, CDR2 SASEGT. The CDR3 DNA is TGTGCCAGCAGTTTCCCCCCTCTAGGGGTTAGGGAGCAGTTCCTC. As protein: CASSFPPLGVREQFL.

This clonotype has just one count. Possible read error: a much larger clone is one base away. The gene calls are TRBV3-1 and TRBJ1-1; tentative D call: TRBD1 (5 bases). Germline V gene sequence: CDR1 LGHDT, CDR2 YNNKEL (reference sequence). The CDR3 spans 13 residues. CDR3 sequence reads: CASSQQGNTEALF. The CDR3 DNA is TGTGCCAGCAGCCAGCAGGGTAACACTGAAGCTCTCTTT.

This chain joins TRBV5-1 and TRBJ2-7; D is possibly TRBD2 (6 bases). This CDR3 spans 15 amino acids. Trimming stripped 4 bases from V and 2 bases from J, with 16 bases between. Germline CDR1 and CDR2: SGHRS and YFSETQ. DNA for the CDR3: TGCGCCAGCAGCCCCTTGGGACTGGCGGCCTACGAGCAGTACTTC. Its translation is CASSPLGLAAYEQYF.

This clonotype has ten or more counts. A junction end diverges from the germline sequence, so it may reflect a read error. The V and J genes are TRBV7-7 and TRBJ2-3; D call uncertain. In germline, CDR1 is SSHAT, CDR2 FNYEAQ (reference sequence). This CDR3 spans 14 amino acids. The CDR3 here is CASSEGRPKDTQYF. CDR3 bases: TGTGCTAGCAGCGAAGGCCGGCCAAAAGATACGCAGTATTTT.

This clonotype was recorded many times. The rearrangement uses TRBV11-2 and TRBJ1-4, with TRBD1 identical over 8 bases. CDR1 and CDR2 (germline): SGHAT, FQNNGV. The CDR3 is 14 amino acids. J gave up 7 bases and V 5 bases, and 6 bases lay outside the gene matches. In DNA, the CDR3 is TGTGCCAGCAGCCGTATCGGACAGGGTGAAAAACTGTTTTTT. It translates to CASSRIGQGEKLFF.

Of note for this clonotype: Because the CDR3 is missing its conserved closing phenylalanine or tryptophan, this is likely a read error. The V gene is TRBV29-1, the J gene TRBJ2-5, with 7 bases lining up with TRBD1. Trimming removed 8 bases from V and 9 bases from J; junction bases left unmatched: 15. The CDR3 consists of 13 residues. From germline, CDR1 is SQVTM and CDR2 ANQGSEA. The CDR3 loop is CSLAGDRAEAQYL. The CDR3 nucleotides are TGCAGCCTGGCGGGTGACAGGGCGGAGGCCCAGTACCTC.

In regard to this clonotype: Since a much larger clone is just one base distant, this may be a read error. It is likely a read error, because the conserved phenylalanine at the end of the CDR3 is missing. The chain has TRBV29-1 and TRBJ2-5; D is possibly TRBD1 or TRBD2 (5 bases each). Germline loops: CDR1 SQVTM, CDR2 ANQGSEA. Between the trimmed V and J ends, which lost 5 bases and 5 bases, there was a span of 15 bases. The CDR3 is made up of 13 amino acids. The CDR3 coding sequence is TGCAGCGTTAGGGGAGCCCCCGCCGAGACCCAGTACCTC. This sequence encodes CSVRGAPAETQYL.

This clonotype is termed medium-sized. This sequence joins TRBV7-2 and TRBJ2-7; D not certain. The CDR3 has 16 residues. V was clipped by 1 base and J by 2 bases, with 15 bases between them. The V gene's germline CDR1 is SGHTA and CDR2 FQGNSA. The CDR3 DNA follows: TGTGCCAGCAGCTTAGTGCGATCGGCTAGTCCCTACGAGCAGTACTTC. Protein: CASSLVRSASPYEQYF. The complete variable domain, with remaining parts taken from reference TRBV7-2 and TRBJ2-7, reads GAGVSQSPSNKVTEKGKDVELRCDPISGHTALYWYRQSLGQGLEFLIYFQGNSAPDKSGLPSDRFSAERTGGSVSTLTIQRTQQEDSAVYLCASSLVRSASPYEQYFGPGTRLTVT.

CDR3 region: CSVTSQGVAEQYF. The CDR3 nucleotides read TGCAGCGTCACGTCGCAGGGGGTCGCCGAGCAGTACTTC. The V and J genes are TRBV29-1 and TRBJ2-7; the match to TRBD1 covers 7 bases. CDR1 is SQVTM, CDR2 ANQGSEA, per germline. Trimming removed 6 bases from V and 6 bases from J; junction bases left unmatched: 11. The CDR3 has 13 residues.

In regard to this clonotype: The junction and the germline gene differ at one end; a read error may be behind it. This chain uses TRBV11-1 with TRBJ2-1; D is perhaps TRBD2 (6 bases). Germline V gives CDR1 SGHAT, CDR2 FQDESV (reference sequence). The CDR3 is 13 residues long. CDR3 sequence reads: CACSLRLDNEQFF. CDR3 DNA sequence: TGTGCCTGCAGTTTGAGACTAGACAATGAGCAGTTCTTC.

At least ten counts were recorded for this clonotype. The chain recombines TRBV19 with TRBJ2-7, with TRBD2 as a possible D gene (5 bases). Trimming took 3 bases from V and 0 from J, leaving 9 bases between them. Germline CDR1 LNHDA, CDR2 SQIVND (reference sequence). The CDR3 is 14 amino acids. CDR3 sequence (DNA): TGTGCCAGTAGTATTGGTCGGGGCTCCTACGAGCAGTACTTC. Translated: CASSIGRGSYEQYF.

As for this clonotype: A read error may be the cause here, since a much bigger clone is one base away. The V and J genes are TRBV11-2 and TRBJ2-7; the match to TRBD2 covers 10 bases. Germline lookup yields CDR1 SGHAT and CDR2 FQNNGV. This CDR3 is built from 16 residues. The junction had 6 bases not matched to a gene; V was cut back by 1 base and J by 3 bases. CDR3 residues: CASSLGTSGYSYEQYF. DNA for the CDR3: TGTGCCAGCAGCTTAGGGACTAGCGGTTACAGCTACGAGCAGTACTTC.

In its sample, this clonotype was seen many times. The chain couples TRBV19 to TRBJ2-7; D might be TRBD2 (7 bases). Trimming took off 6 bases at V and 2 bases at J, with 14 bases between the two ends. Germline V lookup: CDR1 LNHDA, CDR2 SQIVND (reference sequence). The CDR3 is 14 amino acids. The CDR3 DNA is TGTGCCAGTAGCGGAGCGGGACAAACCTACGAGCAGTACTTC. Translated, it gives CASSGAGQTYEQYF.

This clonotype was counted many times. The V call is TRBV18, the J call TRBJ2-6; D remains ambiguous. The V end lost 5 bases, the J end lost 4 bases, and 9 bases lay between the germline ends. The CDR3 has 14 amino acids. Germline V gene lookup returns CDR1 KGHSH and CDR2 LQKENI. The CDR3 bases are TGTGCCAGCTCATCCCTTGGGGGGGCCAACGTCCTGACTTTC. This codes for CASSSLGGANVLTF.

This clonotype was picked up many times. The chain recombines TRBV5-1 with TRBJ2-5; no clear D gene. V was pared by 0 bases and J by 4 bases, with 13 bases between. The CDR3 runs to 15 residues. From germline, CDR1 is SGHRS and CDR2 YFSETQ. CDR3 bases: TGCGCCAGCAGCTTGGTCGCCGCGACATTAGAGACCCAGTACTTC. Translated, it gives CASSLVAATLETQYF.

The sample holds many counts of this clonotype. V gene TRBV4-2 combines with J gene TRBJ1-5; 12 nucleotides match TRBD1. The length of the CDR3 is 20 residues. V shed 5 bases and J 0 bases; nucleotides not matched to a gene: 14. Germline-derived CDR1 and CDR2 are LGHNA and YNFKEQ. DNA for the CDR3: TGTGCCAGCAGCTCACCACCCGGGACAGGGGGCGGATATAGCAATCAGCCCCAGCATTTT. Amino acid sequence: CASSSPPGTGGGYSNQPQHF.

Ten or more counts support this clonotype. The chain combines TRBV6-2 or TRBV6-3 with TRBJ2-2; 8 nucleotides line up with TRBD2. The CDR3 is 17 residues long. CDR1 is MNHEY and CDR2 is SVGEGT in the germline V gene. Trimming removed 0 bases from V and 3 bases from J; junction bases left unmatched: 6. The CDR3 region is CASSYSSLAGYTGELFF. The DNA of the CDR3 is TGTGCCAGCAGTTACTCGAGTCTAGCGGGTTACACCGGGGAGCTGTTTTTT.

In this sample, this clonotype turned up many times. This chain's CDR3 is CASKYGQAGHEQYF. The CDR3 nucleotides are TGCGCCAGCAAGTATGGACAGGCTGGCCACGAGCAGTACTTC. V gene TRBV10-2 combines with J gene TRBJ2-7; TRBD1 matches at 7 bases. The CDR3 consists of 14 residues. J was trimmed by 5 bases and V by 7 bases; bases with no gene match: 11. Germline V CDR1 and CDR2: WSHSY, SAAADI.

Regarding this clonotype: A much larger clone lies one base from this, so it may be a read error. The rearrangement links TRBV2 to TRBJ2-5; the match to TRBD2 covers 11 bases. Trimming took 7 bases from V and 5 from J; bases not matched to a gene: 6. CDR1 and CDR2 (germline): SNHLY, FYNNEI. CDR3 length: 14 amino acids. In DNA, the CDR3 is TGTGCCAGCATGGGACTAGCGGCCACGGAGACCCAGTACTTC. Translated: CASMGLAATETQYF. The whole variable domain, filled in from reference TRBV2 and TRBJ2-5, reads EPEVTQTPSHQVTQMGQEVILRCVPISNHLYFYWYRQILGQKVEFLVSFYNNEISEKSEIFDDQFSVERPDGSNFTLKIRSTKLEDSAMYFCASMGLAATETQYFGPGTRLLVL.

This clonotype has a count of ten or more. The chain recombines TRBV7-9 with TRBJ1-1; perhaps TRBD1 as D (6 bases). The CDR3 sequence is 15 residues long. CDR1 is SEHNR, CDR2 FQNEAQ, per germline (reference sequence). The ends were cut back, 2 bases at V and 1 base at J, with 11 bases in the middle. CDR3 loop: CASSLSHRENTEAFF. The DNA of the CDR3 is TGTGCCAGCAGCTTATCTCACAGGGAGAACACTGAAGCTTTCTTT.

Worth noting for this clonotype: A read error is possible here, since a much larger clone lies one base away. This chain joins TRBV7-3 and TRBJ2-5; D is possibly TRBD1 (7 bases). Germline V gene sequence: CDR1 SGHTA, CDR2 FQGTGA. This CDR3 spans 17 amino acids. CDR3 sequence: CASSLSGGGGWQETQHF. The CDR3 coding sequence is TGTGCCAGCAGCTTAAGTGGCGGAGGGGGCTGGCAAGAGACCCAGCACTTC.

The chain carries TRBV19 and TRBJ1-2; D not certain. The CDR3 sequence is 12 residues long. V dropped 7 bases and J dropped 2 bases, with 8 bases sitting between them. The germline V gene encodes CDR1 LNHDA and CDR2 SQIVND (reference sequence). CDR3 DNA: TGTGCCAGTAAGCGGTGGAACTATGGCTACACCTTC. Its translation: CASKRWNYGYTF. The whole variable domain, remainder taken from reference TRBV19 and TRBJ1-2, is DGGITQSPKYLFRKEGQNVTLSCEQNLNHDAMYWYRQDPGQGLRLIYYSQIVNDFQKGDIAEGYSVSREKKESFPLTVTSAQKNPTAFYLCASKRWNYGYTFGSGTRLTVV.

This clonotype was seen many times. The chain uses TRBV7-2 and TRBJ2-1; 9 nucleotides align to TRBD2. V trimming: 8 bases; J trimming: 4 bases; junction bases outside the gene matches: 6. Per the germline V gene, CDR1 is SGHTA and CDR2 is FQGNSA. The CDR3 sequence is 14 residues long. DNA of the CDR3: TGTGCCAGCGGGGCGGGAGGGGTTTACAATGAGCAGTTCTTC. Its protein product is CASGAGGVYNEQFF.

The chain carries TRBV4-1 and TRBJ2-1; 7 bases match TRBD1. CDR1 and CDR2 from the germline V gene are MGHRA and YSYEKL. This CDR3 comprises 15 residues. Unmatched junction bases numbered 7, after V lost 3 bases and J lost 5 bases. The chain's CDR3 is CASSHTGQPNNEQFF. DNA for the CDR3: TGCGCCAGCAGCCATACGGGACAGCCTAACAATGAGCAGTTCTTC.

There are many counts of this clonotype. The V call is TRBV6-5, the J call TRBJ2-3, with D uncertain. Between the trimmed V and J ends, which lost 6 bases and 4 bases, there was a span of 8 bases. This CDR3 contains 12 residues. Germline-derived CDR1 and CDR2 are MNHEY and SVGAGI. The CDR3 loop reads CASRTNADTQYF. CDR3 DNA sequence: TGTGCCAGCAGAACCAACGCAGATACGCAGTATTTT.